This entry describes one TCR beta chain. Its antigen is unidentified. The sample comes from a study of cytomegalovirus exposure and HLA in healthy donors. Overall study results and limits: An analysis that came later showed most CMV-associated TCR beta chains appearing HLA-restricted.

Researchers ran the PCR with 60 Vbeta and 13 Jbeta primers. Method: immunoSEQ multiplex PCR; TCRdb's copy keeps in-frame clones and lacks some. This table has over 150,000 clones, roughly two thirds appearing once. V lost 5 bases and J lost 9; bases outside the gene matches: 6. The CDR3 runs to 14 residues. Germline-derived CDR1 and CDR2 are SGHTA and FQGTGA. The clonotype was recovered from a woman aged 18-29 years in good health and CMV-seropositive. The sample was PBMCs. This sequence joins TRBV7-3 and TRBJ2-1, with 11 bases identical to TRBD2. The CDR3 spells CASSTSGGTPEQFF. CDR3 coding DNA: TGTGCCAGCAGCACTAGCGGGGGAACCCCTGAGCAGTTCTTC.